The rows below give T cell receptor beta chains drawn from one sample of a study of yellow fever vaccine responses in identical twins. TCRdb reprocessed the RT-PCR reads with MiXCR, giving one entry per CDR3 protein. The sample contains approximately 2,500 distinct CDR3 sequences, about 90% of which appear only once. The material was T cells from blood (PBMCs), unsorted or a sorted subset (not recorded which), obtained before or after yellow fever vaccination (not recorded which). The receptor source for this set is a woman between 18 and 29 years old who received the yellow fever vaccine. CDR3s leave out the opening cysteine and the closing phenylalanine or tryptophan.

TRBV5-1	TRBJ2-7	ASSSGGAAYEQY
TRBV4-3	TRBJ2-3	ASSQAPLAGGTDTQY
TRBV4-1	TRBJ2-7	ASSQDEHRGQY
TRBV5-5	TRBJ2-1	ASSLGEIGYNEQF
TRBV29-1	TRBJ2-1	SVEGTSGTSSYNEQF
TRBV7-6	TRBJ2-7	ASSSRLEPYEQY
TRBV7-6	TRBJ1-6	ASSLGGGDSPLH
TRBV10-3	TRBJ2-2	AIRTGLAGVPGTGELF
TRBV6-1	TRBJ2-2	ASSTGDGGELF
TRBV23-1	TRBJ1-6	ASSLDSPLH
TRBV5-1	TRBJ2-1	ASSLGLSGSHSYNEQF
TRBV11-1	TRBJ2-3	ASSSSGRRSTDTQY
TRBV6-5	TRBJ2-1	ASSYSGAESYNEQF
TRBV11-1	TRBJ2-2	ASSLLYTGELF
TRBV7-2	TRBJ1-1	ASSLAGYGQSTEAF
TRBV7-9	TRBJ2-2	ASSKSGGPNTGELF
TRBV11-2	TRBJ2-3	ASCSLAGLDTQY
TRBV6-5	TRBJ2-7	ASSYIPGPGTYEQY
TRBV10-3	TRBJ1-1	AISESRTEAF
TRBV28	TRBJ2-7	ASSLLLGEQY
TRBV19	TRBJ2-3	ASSPGRPLADTQY
TRBV24-1	TRBJ2-7	ATSDQDIPSYEQY
TRBV6-2/TRBV6-3	TRBJ2-1	ASRPGGSYNEQF
TRBV15	TRBJ2-2	ATSRQTGDSGELF
TRBV12-3/TRBV12-4	TRBJ2-1	ASSFPRHLREQF
TRBV24-1	TRBJ2-1	ATSEVGGVDEQF
TRBV10-3	TRBJ1-1	AISEKTGAGLPTEAF
TRBV11-1	TRBJ2-2	ASSLAAGRTGELF
TRBV10-3	TRBJ1-5	AISVAGGPTGPQH
TRBV6-1	TRBJ1-2	ASSEQGGYGYT
TRBV6-1	TRBJ1-2	ASSTDRTSGYT
TRBV11-1	TRBJ2-3	ASSPTPAQGGTQY
TRBV7-6	TRBJ2-1	ASSRTSGGPTVIF
TRBV14	TRBJ1-1	ASSFALRGGTEAF
TRBV4-1	TRBJ1-1	ASSREGGGNTEAF
TRBV10-2	TRBJ2-3	ASSVGTNGPTDTQY
TRBV21-1	TRBJ2-5	ASKVGSQETQY
TRBV7-6	TRBJ1-5	ASSPWTGGDQPQH
TRBV6-2/TRBV6-3	TRBJ2-2	ASSFQLVRAGELF
TRBV7-1	TRBJ2-1	ASSSYPSGITYNEQF
TRBV11-3	TRBJ2-5	ASSPMGATQY
TRBV15	TRBJ2-7	ATGQGSYEQY
TRBV4-3	TRBJ2-1	ASSSRAGGLYNEQF
TRBV15	TRBJ2-7	ATSRDRLATRLEQY
TRBV10-3	TRBJ2-2	AISVMRGPNTGELF
TRBV11-2	TRBJ2-1	ASSREGQGSYNEQF